The rows below give T cell receptor beta chains drawn from one sample of a study of blood T cell repertoires in COVID-19. Assay used: immunoSEQ multiplex PCR; TCRdb lists only in-frame clones, some missing. The sample comprises some 200,000 clones, around four fifths of which are singletons, and 5% to 6.5% rests with the top ten. The source material was peripheral blood. These receptors were taken from a woman in her sixties who had recovered from COVID-19. The CDR3 runs from the conserved cysteine through the conserved F or W. The D gene is left open where the match is weak. Clone size is shown for a subset of rows, as once, few, many or a class of expanded clone.

size	D	J	V	DNA	CDR3
many	TRBD1	TRBJ1-5	TRBV19	TGTGCCAGTAGAGCGGGGGGACAGTTCAATCAGCCCCAGCATTTT	CASRAGGQFNQPQHF
few	NA	TRBJ1-1	TRBV11-2	TGTGCCAGCAGCTTAGTCCAGGGAGGAACTGAAGCTTTCTTT	CASSLVQGGTEAFF
NA	NA	TRBJ1-2	TRBV9	TGTGCCAGCAGCGCTCCAACAGAGTGGGCAGGGGATGGCTACACCTTC	CASSAPTEWAGDGYTF
NA	TRBD2	TRBJ2-5	TRBV12-3/TRBV12-4	TGTGCCAGCAGAACGGGACTAGCGGAGACCCAGTACTTC	CASRTGLAETQYF
NA	NA	TRBJ1-5	TRBV30	TGTGCCTGGGGACAAAGGGGCAGAGAGAATCAGCCCCAGCATTTT	CAWGQRGRENQPQHF
NA	NA	TRBJ1-3	TRBV4-1	TGCGCCAGCAGCCGCCTCGGCCCGGCGGGTAGAAACACCATATATTTT	CASSRLGPAGRNTIYF
NA	TRBD1	TRBJ1-5	TRBV2	TGTGCCAGCAACGAAAATGGACAGGCGATGGGGCCCCAGCATTTT	CASNENGQAMGPQHF
NA	NA	TRBJ1-6	TRBV15	TGTGCCACCAGCAGAGATCTAGGTTTAGTCGTCGGTAATTCACCCCTCCACTTT	CATSRDLGLVVGNSPLHF
once	NA	TRBJ1-1	TRBV18	TGTGCCAGCTCCCCAGCGGGGGGAACGTGGGCTTTCTTT	CASSPAGGTWAFF
NA	TRBD1	TRBJ1-1	TRBV7-2	TGTGCCAGCAGCTTCGGACAGGCCCCGCTAACTGAAGCTTTCTTT	CASSFGQAPLTEAFF
NA	TRBD2	TRBJ2-1	TRBV6-1	TGTGCCAGCAGTGCGCCGGGACTAGCGGTTACCCACGCACTCTACAATGAGCAGTTCTTC	CASSAPGLAVTHALYNEQFF
NA	TRBD2	TRBJ2-1	TRBV3-1/TRBV3-2	TGTGCCAGCAGCGTAGCCCCCTTTAGCGGGGGGGCTCTGAACAATGAGCAGTTCTTC	CASSVAPFSGGALNNEQFF
few	NA	TRBJ2-7	TRBV11-2	TGTGCCAGCAGTCGACTCCAGGGGTGGGACTACGAGCAGTACTTC	CASSRLQGWDYEQYF
NA	NA	TRBJ2-7	TRBV6-1	TGTGCCAGCAGGAAGGGGAACGAGCAGTACTTC	CASRKGNEQYF
NA	NA	TRBJ1-1	TRBV7-8	TGTGCCAGCAGCTTACGGGAACAGATGAACACTGAAGCTTTCTTT	CASSLREQMNTEAFF
once	TRBD1	TRBJ1-3	TRBV11-2	TGTGCCAGCAGGACGACGGGACAGGGGAAGAGTTTTGGAAACACCATATATTTT	CASRTTGQGKSFGNTIYF
once	NA	TRBJ1-6	TRBV2	TGTGCCAGCAGATCAGGGGAGACGATCGAAGCTTCCTATAATTCACCCCTCCACTTT	CASRSGETIEASYNSPLHF
NA	NA	TRBJ1-5	TRBV4-1	TGCGCCAGCAGCCAAGAACTAAATCAGCCCCAGCATTTT	CASSQELNQPQHF
NA	TRBD1	TRBJ1-2	TRBV2	TGTGCCAGCAGTACCACAGGGGGCGATGGCTACACCTTC	CASSTTGGDGYTF
NA	TRBD2	TRBJ2-7	TRBV5-4	TGTGCCAGCAGCAAGACTAGCGGGGGCCCTTACGAGCAGTACTTC	CASSKTSGGPYEQYF
NA	TRBD1	TRBJ2-7	TRBV18	TGTGCCAGCTCACCCCGGGACAGAACCTACGAGCAGTACTTC	CASSPRDRTYEQYF
NA	TRBD1	TRBJ2-1	TRBV9	TGTGCCAGCACCACACAGGGGGCAGGGGAGCAGTTCTTC	CASTTQGAGEQFF
NA	TRBD2	TRBJ2-7	TRBV6-1	TGTGCCAGCAGTGAAGGGCAAGGCGGGGGGGAGTACGAGCAGTACTTC	CASSEGQGGGEYEQYF
few	TRBD1	TRBJ2-7	TRBV18	TGTGCCAGCTCAGTCACAGGGGCTGACGAGCAGTACTTC	CASSVTGADEQYF
NA	TRBD1	TRBJ2-2	TRBV9	TGTGCCAGCCGGACAGGGAACACCGGGGAGCTGTTTTTT	CASRTGNTGELFF
NA	TRBD1	TRBJ1-4	TRBV24-1	TGTGCCACCCGTAGGGACAGGGCGCGGGAAAAACTGTTTTTT	CATRRDRAREKLFF
NA	NA	TRBJ1-1	TRBV28	TGTGCCAGCCTCGACAGCGATGAAGCTTTCTTT	CASLDSDEAFF
NA	NA	TRBJ1-2	TRBV7-2	TGTGCCAGCAGCTCGGGAGGGGTCTATGGCTACACCTTC	CASSSGGVYGYTF
NA	TRBD2	TRBJ2-5	TRBV9	TGTGCCAGCAGCGAGGCCGCTTTGGCGGGGGAAGAGACCCAGTACTTC	CASSEAALAGEETQYF
NA	TRBD1	TRBJ2-7	TRBV27	TGTGCCAGCAGTTCGCACACGACAGGGGGCGGCGAGCAGTACTTC	CASSSHTTGGGEQYF
NA	NA	TRBJ2-3	TRBV12-2	TGTGCAAGTCGCTTAGCCCTTATTCGGGGGGGGTGCCCACCACAAGATACGCAGTATTTT	CASRLALIRGGCPPQDTQYF
NA	TRBD1	TRBJ1-1	TRBV19	TGTGCCAGTAGTATATGGACAGGGGGCATCAGGAGCACTGAAGCTTTCTTT	CASSIWTGGIRSTEAFF
NA	NA	TRBJ1-4	TRBV19	TGTGCCAGTAGTAGCCCGGACAGCTTGAGTGAAAAACTGTTTTTT	CASSSPDSLSEKLFF
NA	NA	TRBJ2-3	TRBV4-1	TGCGCCAGCACCTTCGACTCGCAGACAGATACGCAGTATTTT	CASTFDSQTDTQYF
once	NA	TRBJ2-5	TRBV18	TGTGCCAGCTCACCACCGGTCAGGGGAAGCCAAGAGACCCAGTACTTC	CASSPPVRGSQETQYF
few	TRBD2	TRBJ2-2	TRBV4-2	TGTGCCAGCAGCCTCTGGCCGGGACTAGCGGGGGGGAGTTCCGGGGAGCTGTTTTTT	CASSLWPGLAGGSSGELFF
NA	NA	TRBJ1-1	TRBV6-5	TGTGCCAGCAGTTATGCGGGGCGGACTGAAGCTTTCTTT	CASSYAGRTEAFF
NA	NA	TRBJ1-5	TRBV12-5	TGTGCTAGTGGTTTGCAACTGCTTGGCAGGGAGGGTTGGAGCAATCAGCCCCAGCATTTT	CASGLQLLGREGWSNQPQHF
NA	NA	TRBJ2-3	TRBV2	TGTGCCAGCAGTGAGGAGGCAGTCACAGATACGCAGTATTTT	CASSEEAVTDTQYF
NA	NA	TRBJ1-4	TRBV11-2	TGTGCCAGCAGCCCCGACCTGGTAGGGGGACTGTTTTTT	CASSPDLVGGLFF
NA	TRBD1	TRBJ1-5	TRBV18	TGTGCCAGCTCACCCGGACAGGGAGGGCAGCCCCAGCATTTT	CASSPGQGGQPQHF
NA	NA	TRBJ1-6	TRBV27	TGTGCCAGCAGTCCCTATGATAATTCACCCCTCCACTTT	CASSPYDNSPLHF
once	NA	TRBJ2-3	TRBV2	TGTGCCAGCAGATCCCTTAGGGGAGATACGCAGTATTTT	CASRSLRGDTQYF
NA	NA	TRBJ2-1	TRBV9	TGTGCCAGCAGCGTGGGGGCACGACGCGGCGATGAGCAGTTCTTC	CASSVGARRGDEQFF